A selection of T cell receptor beta chains follows, all from one sample in a study of cytomegalovirus exposure and HLA in healthy donors. Repertoires were generated with immunoSEQ multiplex PCR, while TCRdb's copy carries only in-frame clones and drops some. The table has approximately 120,000 clones, approximately 80% seen once; the top ten hold roughly 3.5%. Sequencing was carried out using PBMCs. The receptors here all came from a man aged 40-49 years in good health and CMV-seronegative. Each CDR3 is given with its conserved first and last residue. Fields, in order: J gene, clone size, V gene, CDR3 protein. Rows may omit the clone size; those that give it use once, few, many or a size class.

j_call: TRBJ2-1
clone_size: once
v_call: TRBV7-6
cdr3_aa: CASSLAGKTREQFF

j_call: TRBJ2-7
clone_size: .
v_call: TRBV7-9
cdr3_aa: CASSPETGTNYEQYF

j_call: TRBJ2-7
clone_size: .
v_call: TRBV11-2
cdr3_aa: CASSLDNRRGTYEQYF

j_call: TRBJ1-1
clone_size: few
v_call: TRBV9
cdr3_aa: CASSRQSNTEAFF

j_call: TRBJ1-1
clone_size: many
v_call: TRBV25-1
cdr3_aa: CASSAYRGSWSEAFF

j_call: TRBJ2-1
clone_size: .
v_call: TRBV7-8
cdr3_aa: CASSYTGSPNEQFF

j_call: TRBJ1-4
clone_size: once
v_call: TRBV4-3
cdr3_aa: CASSETVTNEKLFF

j_call: TRBJ1-6
clone_size: .
v_call: TRBV28
cdr3_aa: CASSPYNSPLHF

j_call: TRBJ2-2
clone_size: .
v_call: TRBV11-3
cdr3_aa: CASSPGQPNTGELFF

j_call: TRBJ1-1
clone_size: .
v_call: TRBV7-9
cdr3_aa: CASSLLVEGASNTEAFF

j_call: TRBJ1-5
clone_size: .
v_call: TRBV28
cdr3_aa: CASSLGETPPMSQPQHF

j_call: TRBJ1-1
clone_size: .
v_call: TRBV4-1
cdr3_aa: CASSHSRGMNTEAFF

j_call: TRBJ2-7
clone_size: .
v_call: TRBV28
cdr3_aa: CASSQDRMGQYF

j_call: TRBJ1-4
clone_size: .
v_call: TRBV4-2
cdr3_aa: CASSQDIQGGQLFF

j_call: TRBJ2-7
clone_size: few
v_call: TRBV2
cdr3_aa: CASSLSGVEQYF

j_call: TRBJ1-4
clone_size: once
v_call: TRBV28
cdr3_aa: CASSAGGATNEKLFF

j_call: TRBJ1-1
clone_size: .
v_call: TRBV7-9
cdr3_aa: CASSLERGSEAFF

j_call: TRBJ2-1
clone_size: few
v_call: TRBV6-1
cdr3_aa: CASSEDGLGTNEQFF

j_call: TRBJ1-5
clone_size: .
v_call: TRBV4-3
cdr3_aa: CASSQQTGFNQPQHF

j_call: TRBJ2-3
clone_size: once
v_call: TRBV19
cdr3_aa: CASSIGLAVDTQYF